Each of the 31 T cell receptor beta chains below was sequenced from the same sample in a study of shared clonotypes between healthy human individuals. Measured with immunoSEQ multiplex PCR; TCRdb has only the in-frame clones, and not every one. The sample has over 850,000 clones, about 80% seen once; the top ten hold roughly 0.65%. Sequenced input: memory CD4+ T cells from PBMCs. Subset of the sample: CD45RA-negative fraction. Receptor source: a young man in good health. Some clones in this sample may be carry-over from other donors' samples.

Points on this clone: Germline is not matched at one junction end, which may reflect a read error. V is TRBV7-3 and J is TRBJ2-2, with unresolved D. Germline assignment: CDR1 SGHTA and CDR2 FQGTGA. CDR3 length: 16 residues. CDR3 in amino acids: CASRLIVGSNTGELFF. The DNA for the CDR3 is TGTGCCAGCAGGTTAATCGTGGGGTCGAACACCGGGGAGCTGTTTTTT.

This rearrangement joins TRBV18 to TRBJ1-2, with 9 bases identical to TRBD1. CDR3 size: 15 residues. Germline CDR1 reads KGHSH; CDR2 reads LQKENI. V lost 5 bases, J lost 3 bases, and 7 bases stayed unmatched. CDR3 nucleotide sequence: TGTGCCAGCTCATCCGGACAGGGGAGGCACTATGGCTACACCTTC. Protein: CASSSGQGRHYGYTF. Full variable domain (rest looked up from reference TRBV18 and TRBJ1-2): NAGVMQNPRHLVRRRGQEARLRCSPMKGHSHVYWYRQLPEEGLKFMVYLQKENIIDESGMPKERFSAEFPKEGPSILRIQQVVRGDSAAYFCASSSGQGRHYGYTFGSGTRLTVV.

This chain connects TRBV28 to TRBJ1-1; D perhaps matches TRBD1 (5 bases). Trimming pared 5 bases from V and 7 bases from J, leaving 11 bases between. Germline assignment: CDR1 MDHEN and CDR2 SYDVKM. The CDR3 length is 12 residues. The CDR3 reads CASSLYDSEAFF. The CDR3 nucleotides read TGTGCCAGCAGTCTTTACGACAGTGAAGCTTTCTTT.

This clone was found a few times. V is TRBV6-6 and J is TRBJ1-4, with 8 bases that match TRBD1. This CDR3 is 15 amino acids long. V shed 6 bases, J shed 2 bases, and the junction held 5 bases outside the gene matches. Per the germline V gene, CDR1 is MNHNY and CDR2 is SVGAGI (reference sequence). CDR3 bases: TGTGCCAGCAGAACAGGGGGGAGGACTAATGAAAAACTGTTTTTT. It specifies CASRTGGRTNEKLFF.

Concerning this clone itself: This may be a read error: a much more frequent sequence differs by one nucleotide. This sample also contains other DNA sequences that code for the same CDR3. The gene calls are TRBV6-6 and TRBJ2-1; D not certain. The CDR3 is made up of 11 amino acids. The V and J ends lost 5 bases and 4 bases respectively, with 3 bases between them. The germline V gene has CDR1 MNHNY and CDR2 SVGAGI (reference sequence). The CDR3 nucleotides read TGTGCCAGCAGTACGTACAATGAGCAGTTCTTC. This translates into CASSTYNEQFF.

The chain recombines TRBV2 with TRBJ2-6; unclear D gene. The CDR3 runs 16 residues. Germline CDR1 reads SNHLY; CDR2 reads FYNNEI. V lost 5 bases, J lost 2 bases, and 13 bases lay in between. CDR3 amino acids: CASSLTWGPGANVLTF. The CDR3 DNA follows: TGTGCCAGCAGTTTAACGTGGGGTCCTGGGGCCAACGTCCTGACTTTC.

DNA of the CDR3: TGTGCCAGCAGGATGGGGGAAACGCAGTACTTC. Residues: CASRMGETQYF. V is TRBV7-9 and J is TRBJ2-7, with D possibly called TRBD1 or TRBD2 (5 bases each). The V end was cut by 6 bases, the J end by 9 bases, with 12 bases between. The CDR3 sequence is 11 residues long. Germline V CDR1 and CDR2: SEHNR, FQNEAQ (reference sequence).

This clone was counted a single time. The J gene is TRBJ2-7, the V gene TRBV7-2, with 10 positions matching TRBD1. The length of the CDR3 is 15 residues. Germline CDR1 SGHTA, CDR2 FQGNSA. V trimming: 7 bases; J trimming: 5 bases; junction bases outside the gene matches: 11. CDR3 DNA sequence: TGTGCCAGCACCTTGGCAGGGACAGGGGTACACGAGCAGTACTTC. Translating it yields CASTLAGTGVHEQYF.

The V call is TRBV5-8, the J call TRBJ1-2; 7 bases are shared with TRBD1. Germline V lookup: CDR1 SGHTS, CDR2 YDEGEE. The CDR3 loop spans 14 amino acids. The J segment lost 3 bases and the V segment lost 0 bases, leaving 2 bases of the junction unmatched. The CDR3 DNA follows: TGTGCCAGCAGCTTGGCGGGGACAGACTATGGCTACACCTTC. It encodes CASSLAGTDYGYTF.

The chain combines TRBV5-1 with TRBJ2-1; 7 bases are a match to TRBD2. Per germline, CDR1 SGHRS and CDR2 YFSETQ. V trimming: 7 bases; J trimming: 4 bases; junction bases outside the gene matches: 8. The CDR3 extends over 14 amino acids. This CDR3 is CASHLGDYYNEQFF. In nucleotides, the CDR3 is TGCGCCAGCCATCTTGGGGACTATTACAATGAGCAGTTCTTC.

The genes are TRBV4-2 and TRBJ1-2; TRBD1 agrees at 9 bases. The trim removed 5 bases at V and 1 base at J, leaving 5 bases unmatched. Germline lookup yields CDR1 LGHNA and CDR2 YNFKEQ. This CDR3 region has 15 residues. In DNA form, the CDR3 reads TGTGCCAGCAGCTTCACGACAGGGGGTAACTATGGCTACACCTTC. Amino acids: CASSFTTGGNYGYTF.

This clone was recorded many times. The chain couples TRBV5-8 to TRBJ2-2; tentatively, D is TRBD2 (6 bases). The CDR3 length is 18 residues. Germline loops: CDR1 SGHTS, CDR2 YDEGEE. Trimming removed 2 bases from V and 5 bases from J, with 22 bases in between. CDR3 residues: CASSFPDYWRRETGELFF. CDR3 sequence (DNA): TGTGCCAGCAGCTTCCCGGACTACTGGAGAAGGGAGACCGGGGAGCTGTTTTTT.

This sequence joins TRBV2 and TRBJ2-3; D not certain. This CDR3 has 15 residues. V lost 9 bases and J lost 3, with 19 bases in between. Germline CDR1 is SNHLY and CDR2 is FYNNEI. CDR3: CASTPEGIGTDTQYF. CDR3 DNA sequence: TGTGCCAGTACACCAGAAGGTATCGGGACAGATACGCAGTATTTT.

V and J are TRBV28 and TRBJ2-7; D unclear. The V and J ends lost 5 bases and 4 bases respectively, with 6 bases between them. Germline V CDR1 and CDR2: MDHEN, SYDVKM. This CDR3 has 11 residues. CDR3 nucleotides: TGTGCCAGCAGTATGGGGTACGAGCAGTACTTC. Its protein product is CASSMGYEQYF.

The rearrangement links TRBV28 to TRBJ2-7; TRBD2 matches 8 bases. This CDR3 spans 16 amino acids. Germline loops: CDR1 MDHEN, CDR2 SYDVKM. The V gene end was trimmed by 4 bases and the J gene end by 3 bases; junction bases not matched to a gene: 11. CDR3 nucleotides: TGTGCCAGCAGTTCGCCTCGGGGAGCGGGAGACTACGAGCAGTACTTC. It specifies CASSSPRGAGDYEQYF.

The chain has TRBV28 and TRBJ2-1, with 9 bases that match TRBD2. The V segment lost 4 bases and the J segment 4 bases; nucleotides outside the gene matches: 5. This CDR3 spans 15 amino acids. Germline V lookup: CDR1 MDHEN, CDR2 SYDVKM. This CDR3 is CASSSSGIKYNEQFF. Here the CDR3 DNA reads TGTGCCAGCAGTTCTAGCGGGATTAAATACAATGAGCAGTTCTTC.

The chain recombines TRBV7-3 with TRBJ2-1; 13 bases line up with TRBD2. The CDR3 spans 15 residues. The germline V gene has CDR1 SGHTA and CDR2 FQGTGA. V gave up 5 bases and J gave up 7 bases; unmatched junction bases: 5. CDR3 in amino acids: CASSRLAGGDNEQFF. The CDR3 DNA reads TGTGCCAGCAGCCGACTAGCGGGAGGAGATAATGAGCAGTTCTTC.

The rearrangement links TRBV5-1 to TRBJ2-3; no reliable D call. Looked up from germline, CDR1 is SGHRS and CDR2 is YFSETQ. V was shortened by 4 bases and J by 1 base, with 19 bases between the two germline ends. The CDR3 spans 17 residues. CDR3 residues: CASSASATTLGTDTQYF. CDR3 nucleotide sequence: TGCGCCAGCAGCGCTTCGGCAACGACCCTAGGCACAGATACGCAGTATTTT.

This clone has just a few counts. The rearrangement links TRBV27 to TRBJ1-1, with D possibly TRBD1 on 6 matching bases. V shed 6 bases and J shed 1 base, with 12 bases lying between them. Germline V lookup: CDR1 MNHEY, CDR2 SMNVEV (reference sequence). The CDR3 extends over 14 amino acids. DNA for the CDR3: TGTGCCAGCAGGTTACCGGGACAGAACACTGAAGCTTTCTTT. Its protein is CASRLPGQNTEAFF.

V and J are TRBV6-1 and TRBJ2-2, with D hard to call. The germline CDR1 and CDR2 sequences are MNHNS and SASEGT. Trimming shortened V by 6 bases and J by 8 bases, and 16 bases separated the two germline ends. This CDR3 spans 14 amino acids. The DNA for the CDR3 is TGTGCCAGCAGCCGCACGTACTTCCGGGGGGAGCTGTTTTTT. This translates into CASSRTYFRGELFF.

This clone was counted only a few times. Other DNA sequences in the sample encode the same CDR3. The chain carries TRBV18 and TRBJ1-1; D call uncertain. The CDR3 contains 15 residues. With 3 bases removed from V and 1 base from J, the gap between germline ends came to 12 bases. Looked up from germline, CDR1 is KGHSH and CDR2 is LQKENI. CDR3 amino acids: CASSPVGAGNTEAFF. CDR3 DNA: TGTGCCAGCTCACCGGTGGGCGCTGGGAACACTGAAGCTTTCTTT.

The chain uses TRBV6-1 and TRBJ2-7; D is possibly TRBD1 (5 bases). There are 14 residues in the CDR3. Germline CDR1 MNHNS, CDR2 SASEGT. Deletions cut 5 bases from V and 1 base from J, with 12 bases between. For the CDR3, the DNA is TGTGCCAGCAGTCAGCAGGGTAATTCCTACGAGCAGTACTTC. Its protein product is CASSQQGNSYEQYF.

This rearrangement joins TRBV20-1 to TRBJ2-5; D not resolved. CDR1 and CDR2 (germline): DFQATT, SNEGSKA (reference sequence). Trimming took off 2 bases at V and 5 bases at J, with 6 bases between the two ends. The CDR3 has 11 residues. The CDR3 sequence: CSARSRETQYF. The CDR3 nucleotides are TGCAGTGCTAGATCGCGGGAGACCCAGTACTTC.

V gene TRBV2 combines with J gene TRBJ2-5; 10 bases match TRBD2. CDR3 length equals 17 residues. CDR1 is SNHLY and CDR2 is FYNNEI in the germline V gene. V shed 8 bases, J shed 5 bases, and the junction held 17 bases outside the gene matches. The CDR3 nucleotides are TGTGCCAGCGGGCTAAGCGGGAGGGTTGCGGGACGGGAGACCCAGTACTTC. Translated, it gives CASGLSGRVAGRETQYF.

CDR3 in amino acids: CASSFLSGSDADTQYF. In DNA, the CDR3 is TGCGCCAGCAGCTTCCTTAGCGGGAGTGACGCAGATACGCAGTATTTT. J is TRBJ2-3 and V is TRBV5-1; the match to TRBD2 covers 9 bases. Germline V gene sequence: CDR1 SGHRS, CDR2 YFSETQ. J was trimmed by 4 bases and V by 2 bases; bases with no gene match: 8. The length of the CDR3 is 16 residues.

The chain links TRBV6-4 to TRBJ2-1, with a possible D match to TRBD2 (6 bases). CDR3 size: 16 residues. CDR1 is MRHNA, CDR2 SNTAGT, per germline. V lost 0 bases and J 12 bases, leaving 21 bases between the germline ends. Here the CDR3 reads CASSDSNWRVPMGQFF. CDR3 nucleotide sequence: TGTGCCAGCAGTGACTCAAATTGGAGGGTCCCTATGGGGCAGTTCTTC.

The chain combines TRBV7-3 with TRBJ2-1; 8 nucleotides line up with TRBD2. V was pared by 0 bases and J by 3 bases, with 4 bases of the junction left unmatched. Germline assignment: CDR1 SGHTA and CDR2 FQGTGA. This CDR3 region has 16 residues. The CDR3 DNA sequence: TGTGCCAGCAGCTTAACGCAACTAGCGGACTACAATGAGCAGTTCTTC. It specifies CASSLTQLADYNEQFF. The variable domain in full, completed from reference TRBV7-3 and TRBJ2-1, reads GAGVSQTPSNKVTEKGKYVELRCDPISGHTALYWYRQSLGQGPEFLIYFQGTGAADDSGLPNDRFFAVRPEGSVSTLKIQRTERGDSAVYLCASSLTQLADYNEQFFGPGTRLTVL.

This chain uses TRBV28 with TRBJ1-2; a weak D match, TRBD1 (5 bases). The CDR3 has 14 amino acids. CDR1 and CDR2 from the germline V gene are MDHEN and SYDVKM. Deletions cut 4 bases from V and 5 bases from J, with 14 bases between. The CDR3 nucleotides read TGTGCCAGCAGTTCCGGGGCGGTCAAATATGGCTACACCTTC. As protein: CASSSGAVKYGYTF.

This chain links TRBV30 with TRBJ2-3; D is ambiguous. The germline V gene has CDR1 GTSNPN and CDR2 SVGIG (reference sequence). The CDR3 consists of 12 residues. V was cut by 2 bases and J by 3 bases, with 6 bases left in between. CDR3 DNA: TGTGCCTGGAGTCCCCTGACAGATACGCAGTATTTT. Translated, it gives CAWSPLTDTQYF.

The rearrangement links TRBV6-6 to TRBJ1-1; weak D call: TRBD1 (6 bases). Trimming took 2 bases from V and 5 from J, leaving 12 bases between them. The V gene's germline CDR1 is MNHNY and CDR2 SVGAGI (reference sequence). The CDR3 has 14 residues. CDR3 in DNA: TGTGCCAGCAGTTACCATAAGGGGGGAACTGAAGCTTTCTTT. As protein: CASSYHKGGTEAFF.

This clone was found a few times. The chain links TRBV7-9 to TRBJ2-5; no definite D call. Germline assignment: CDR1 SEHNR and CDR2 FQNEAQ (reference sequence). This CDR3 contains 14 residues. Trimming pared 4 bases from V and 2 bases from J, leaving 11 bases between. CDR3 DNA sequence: TGTGCCAGCAGCTCCGTAGGGCAGCAAGAGACCCAGTACTTC. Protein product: CASSSVGQQETQYF.